This T cell receptor (beta chain) was obtained from a study of beta chain features in type 1 diabetes. The table lists this clone with a few counts. Its cognate antigen is unknown. The CDR3 length is 13 residues. Germline V gives CDR1 SQVTM, CDR2 ANQGSEA. Trimming took 4 bases from V and 4 from J; bases not matched to a gene: 2. The study reverse transcribed the entire isolated RNA, so it sequenced expressed TCRB transcripts. Naive, central memory and regulatory T cell samples yielded around 3.4 million reads on average. Profiling relied on immunoSEQ multiplex PCR, and the TCRdb table lists in-frame clones only, not all of them. The sample contains nearly 350,000 clones, over 7% of which appear only once. Study-level results: Within patients, naive, central memory and Treg TCRB repertoires seemed more similar than within healthy donors. Fewer insertions but more deletions were seen at VDJ junctions in type 1 diabetes patients. Significant though moderate, a shortening of TCRB CDR3s appeared in all four CD4+ subsets of Type 1 diabetes patients.

Blood was collected once per donor into heparin, averaging about 120 mL. The rearrangement uses TRBV29-1 and TRBJ1-1; 11 nucleotides match TRBD1. This receptor was taken from a man aged 25 to 40 with type 1 diabetes. Sequenced sample: central memory CD4+ T cells from blood. The CDR3 spells CSVVGTGGTEAFF. The CDR3 coding sequence is TGCAGCGTTGTTGGGACAGGGGGCACTGAAGCTTTCTTT.